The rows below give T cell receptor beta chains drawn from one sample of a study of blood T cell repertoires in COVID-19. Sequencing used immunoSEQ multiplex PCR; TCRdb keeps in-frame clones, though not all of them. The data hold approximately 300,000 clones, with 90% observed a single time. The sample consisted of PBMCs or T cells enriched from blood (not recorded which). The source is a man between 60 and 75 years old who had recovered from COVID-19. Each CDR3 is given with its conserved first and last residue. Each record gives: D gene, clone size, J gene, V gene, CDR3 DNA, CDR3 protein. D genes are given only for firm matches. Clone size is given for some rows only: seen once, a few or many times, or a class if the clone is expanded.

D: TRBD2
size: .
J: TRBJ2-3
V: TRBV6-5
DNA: TGTGCCAGCACCCCAAGGACTAGCGGGGAGGGTACGCAGTATTTT
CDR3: CASTPRTSGEGTQYF

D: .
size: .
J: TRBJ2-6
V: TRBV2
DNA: TGTGCCAGCAGGCGACTAGGGGCCTCTGGGGCCAACGTCCTGACTTTC
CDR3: CASRRLGASGANVLTF

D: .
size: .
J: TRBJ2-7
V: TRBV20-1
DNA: TGCAGTGCTAGTAAGGCGGGGTTCCCCTACGAGCAGTACTTC
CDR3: CSASKAGFPYEQYF

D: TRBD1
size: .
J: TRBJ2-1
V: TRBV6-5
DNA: TGTGCCAGCAGTCGGACAGGGAGTCCTTACAATGAGCAGTTCTTC
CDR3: CASSRTGSPYNEQFF

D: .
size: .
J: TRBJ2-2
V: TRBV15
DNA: TGTGCCACCAGTGAGGGGGTCTCGAACACCGGGGAGCTGTTTTTT
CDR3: CATSEGVSNTGELFF

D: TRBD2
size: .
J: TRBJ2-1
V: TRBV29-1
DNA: TGCAGCGTTGAGCTATTTGAGGTAGCGGGAAGTGAGCAGTTCTTC
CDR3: CSVELFEVAGSEQFF

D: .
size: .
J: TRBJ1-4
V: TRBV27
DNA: TGTGCCAGCAGTTTACTTGCAACTAATGAAAAACTGTTTTTT
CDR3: CASSLLATNEKLFF

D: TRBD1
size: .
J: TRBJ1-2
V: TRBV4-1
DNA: TGCGCCAGCAGCCTCACTAGGGACAGGAGTTATTATGGCTACACCTTC
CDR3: CASSLTRDRSYYGYTF

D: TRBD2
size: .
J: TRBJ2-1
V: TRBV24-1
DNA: TGTGCCACCAGTGACCCGGGACTAGTTAGGAGTGAGCAGTTCTTC
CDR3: CATSDPGLVRSEQFF

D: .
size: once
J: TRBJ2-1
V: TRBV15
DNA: TGTGCCACCAGCCCCCCCTTTGCGATAATCAATGAGCAGTTCTTC
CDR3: CATSPPFAIINEQFF

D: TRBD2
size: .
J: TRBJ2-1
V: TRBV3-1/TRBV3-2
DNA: TGTGCTAGCGGGGGGGACACCCCTAGAAATGAGCAGTTCTTC
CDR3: CASGGDTPRNEQFF

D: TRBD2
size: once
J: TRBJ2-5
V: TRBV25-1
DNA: TGTGCCAGCAGTGAATATCGTAGCGGGTGGGAGACCCAGTACTTC
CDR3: CASSEYRSGWETQYF

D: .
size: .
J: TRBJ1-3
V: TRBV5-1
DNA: TGCGCCAGCAGCTTGGTGTCCGGGAGTAACACCATATATTTT
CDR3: CASSLVSGSNTIYF

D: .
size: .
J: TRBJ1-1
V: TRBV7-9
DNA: TGTGCCAGCAGCTCAGTTAGTCCGGGCACTGAAGCTTTCTTT
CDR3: CASSSVSPGTEAFF

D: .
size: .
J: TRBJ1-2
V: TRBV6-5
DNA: TGTGCCAGCAGGAAGGTAACAGGACATTATGGCTACACCTTC
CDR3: CASRKVTGHYGYTF

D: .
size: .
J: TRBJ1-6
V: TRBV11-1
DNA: TGTGCCAGCAGCTTACTGGTTCTCGGGGGTAATTCACCCCTCCACTTT
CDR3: CASSLLVLGGNSPLHF

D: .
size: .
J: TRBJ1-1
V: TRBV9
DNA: TGTGCCAGCAGCGTAGCCCCCTCTACTGAAGCTTTCTTT
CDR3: CASSVAPSTEAFF

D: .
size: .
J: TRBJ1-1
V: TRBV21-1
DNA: TGTGCCAGCAGCAAAGATCGGGGGGACAGGGCCATGAACACTGAAGCTTTCTTT
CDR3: CASSKDRGDRAMNTEAFF

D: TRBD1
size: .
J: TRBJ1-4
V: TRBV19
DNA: TGTGCCAGTAGTGCTTGGACAGGGAATGAAAAACTGTTTTTT
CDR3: CASSAWTGNEKLFF

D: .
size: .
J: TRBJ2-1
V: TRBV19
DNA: TGTGCCAGTAGTATAGAGGTTGGGGGGGCAGGGAATGAGCAGTTCTTC
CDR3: CASSIEVGGAGNEQFF

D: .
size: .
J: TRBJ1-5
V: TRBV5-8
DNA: TGTGCCAGCAGCTTGGCCGGAGATAGCAATCAGCCCCAGCATTTT
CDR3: CASSLAGDSNQPQHF

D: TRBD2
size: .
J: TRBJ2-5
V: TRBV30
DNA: TGTGCCTGGGGAACGGGACTAGCTAAAGAGACCCAGTACTTC
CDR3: CAWGTGLAKETQYF

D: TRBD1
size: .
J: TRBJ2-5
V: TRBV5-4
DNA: TGTGCCAGCAGCGTCCGGGACAGGGAAGAGACCCAGTACTTC
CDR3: CASSVRDREETQYF

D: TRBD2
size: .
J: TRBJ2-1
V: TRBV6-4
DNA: TGTGCCAGCAGTGTGCGGGGGGGCTATGAGCAGTTCTTC
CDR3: CASSVRGGYEQFF

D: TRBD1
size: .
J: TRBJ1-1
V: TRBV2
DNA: TGTGCCAGCAGGGAGACAGGGCTTCGGACTGAAGCTTTCTTT
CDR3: CASRETGLRTEAFF

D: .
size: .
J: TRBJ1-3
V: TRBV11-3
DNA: TGTGCCAGCAGCTTAGCGGGTACCGGAAACACCATATATTTT
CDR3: CASSLAGTGNTIYF

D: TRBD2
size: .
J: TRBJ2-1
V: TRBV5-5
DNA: TGTGCCAGCAGCTTGGAGGGGACTAGCGGGAGTGAGTTCTTC
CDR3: CASSLEGTSGSEFF

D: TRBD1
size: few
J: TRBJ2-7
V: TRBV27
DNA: TGTGCCAGCAGACTTACCCAGGGGGCATCCTACGAGCAGTACTTC
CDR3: CASRLTQGASYEQYF

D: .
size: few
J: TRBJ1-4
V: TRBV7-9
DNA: TGTGCCAGCAGCCGTCAGGCGGGCGGCCCTAATGAAAAACTGTTTTTT
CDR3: CASSRQAGGPNEKLFF

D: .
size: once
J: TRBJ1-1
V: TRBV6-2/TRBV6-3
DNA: TGTGCCAGCAGTTACTCGATGGCGGAGGTACTGAACACTGAAGCTTTCTTT
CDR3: CASSYSMAEVLNTEAFF

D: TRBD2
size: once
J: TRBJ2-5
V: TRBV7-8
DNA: TGTGCCAGCAGCTTGGGCGGGAGCGGACGGGAGACCCAGTACTTC
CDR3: CASSLGGSGRETQYF

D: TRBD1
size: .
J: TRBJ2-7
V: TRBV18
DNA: TGTGCCAGCTCCGTCGGGACAGGGGTTGACGAGCAGTACTTC
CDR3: CASSVGTGVDEQYF

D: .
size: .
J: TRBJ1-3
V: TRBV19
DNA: TGTGCCAGTAGTCCCACAGGGATTGGAAACACCATATATTTT
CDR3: CASSPTGIGNTIYF

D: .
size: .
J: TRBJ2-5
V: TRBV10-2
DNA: TGCGCCAGCAGTGAGACCGAGGACTACACCATCAGGCGCACCCAGTACTTC
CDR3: CASSETEDYTIRRTQYF

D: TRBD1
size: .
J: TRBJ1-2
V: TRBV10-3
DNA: TGTGCCATCAGCCCCGGGACAGGGGGCCACTATGGCTACACCTTC
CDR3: CAISPGTGGHYGYTF

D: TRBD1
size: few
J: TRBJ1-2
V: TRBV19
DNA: TGTGCCAGTAGTATTATGGGAGCCGGGACAGGGATGGAGATGGGTGGCTACACCTTC
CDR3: CASSIMGAGTGMEMGGYTF

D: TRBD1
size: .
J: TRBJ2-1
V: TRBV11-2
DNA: TGTGCCAGCAGCTTAGAATTTGTCCGGACAGGCCGCTACAATGAGCAGTTCTTC
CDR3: CASSLEFVRTGRYNEQFF

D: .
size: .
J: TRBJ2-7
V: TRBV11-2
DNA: TGTGCCAGCAGGATAGGGGGTTCCCCGACCTACGAGCAGTACTTC
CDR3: CASRIGGSPTYEQYF

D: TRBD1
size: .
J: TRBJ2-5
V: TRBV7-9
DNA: TGTGCCAGCAGCTTAAGAGCAGGGGGCCGCGACCGACCACAAGAGACCCAGTACTTC
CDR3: CASSLRAGGRDRPQETQYF

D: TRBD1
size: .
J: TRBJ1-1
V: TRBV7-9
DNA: TGTGCCAGCAGCCCACTTCCCGGGACAGGGCCTCGAGAAGCTTTCTTT
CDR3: CASSPLPGTGPREAFF